Listed here are 28 T cell receptor beta chains from one sample, sequenced in a study of shared clonotypes between healthy human individuals. Only in-frame clones appear in the TCRdb table, and some are missing; sequencing was by immunoSEQ multiplex PCR. The repertoire consists of about half a million clones, with about 84% occurring once and the leading ten covering roughly 13%. Material: PBMCs. These receptors were taken from a woman between 40 and 50 years old in good health. Some clones in this sample may be carry-over from other donors' samples.

Details on this clone: Other DNA sequences in this sample translate to the same CDR3. The V call is TRBV7-2, the J call TRBJ1-5; perhaps TRBD1 as D (5 bases). V gave up 1 base and J gave up 3 bases, with 10 bases separating them. The germline gives CDR1 SGHTA, CDR2 FQGNSA. There are 15 residues in the CDR3. CDR3 in amino acids: CASSLDGGSNQPQHF. The CDR3 DNA follows: TGTGCCAGCAGCTTAGACGGGGGATCCAATCAGCCCCAGCATTTT.

For this clone: It differs at one base from a far larger clone, so likely a read error. Other DNA sequences from this sample encode an identical CDR3 as well. The V gene is TRBV30, the J gene TRBJ2-5; possible D gene TRBD2, 6 bases. The CDR3 is 15 residues long. The germline gives CDR1 GTSNPN, CDR2 SVGIG (reference sequence). For the CDR3, the DNA is TGTGCATGGAGTCCCGGGCGGGGATTGCAAGAGACCCAGTACTTC. Amino acids: CAWSPGRGLQETQYF.

The chain couples TRBV7-2 to TRBJ1-2; 10 nucleotides line up with TRBD1. Losses at the gene ends were 5 bases for V and 6 bases for J; bases not matched to a gene: 15. This CDR3 region has 17 residues. Germline-derived CDR1 and CDR2 are SGHTA and FQGNSA. The CDR3 sequence: CASSDSGTGVNSDGYTF. DNA for the CDR3: TGTGCCAGCAGCGATTCGGGGACAGGGGTCAATAGTGATGGCTACACCTTC. The variable domain in full, with the rest retrieved from reference TRBV7-2 and TRBJ1-2, is GAGVSQSPSNKVTEKGKDVELRCDPISGHTALYWYRQSLGQGLEFLIYFQGNSAPDKSGLPSDRFSAERTGGSVSTLTIQRTQQEDSAVYLCASSDSGTGVNSDGYTFGSGTRLTVV.

Of note for this clone: A far larger clone is one nucleotide away, so this likely arose from a read error. Other DNA sequences of this sample code for an identical CDR3. The rearrangement joins TRBV11-2 to TRBJ1-1, with 7 bases aligning to TRBD1. The ends lost 5 bases at V and 3 bases at J; junction bases unmatched: 12. From germline, CDR1 is SGHAT and CDR2 FQNNGV. The CDR3 runs to 16 residues. The CDR3 is CASSKDRDTGYTEAFF. In nucleotides, the CDR3 is TGTGCCAGCAGCAAAGACAGGGACACCGGCTACACTGAAGCTTTCTTT.

The chain recombines TRBV18 with TRBJ2-3, with 7 bases lining up with TRBD1. J gave up 5 bases and V 1 base, and 6 bases lay outside the gene matches. There are 15 residues in the CDR3. Germline CDR1 reads KGHSH; CDR2 reads LQKENI. The CDR3 region is CASSPLDRAGDTQYF. In nucleotides, the CDR3 is TGTGCCAGCTCACCACTAGACAGGGCCGGAGATACGCAGTATTTT.

Points on this clone: A far larger clone differs by one base, so this is likely a read error. V and J are TRBV20-1 and TRBJ2-7; D uncertain. Trimming left V 6 bases short and J 10 bases short, with 13 bases between. The CDR3 totals 10 residues. CDR1 is DFQATT and CDR2 is SNEGSKA in the germline V gene (reference sequence). The CDR3 is CSAGHPGQYF. In DNA form, the CDR3 reads TGCAGTGCAGGGCACCCCGGTCAGTACTTC.

This sequence joins TRBV5-6 and TRBJ1-2; D gene unclear. Germline V CDR1 and CDR2: SGHDT, YYEEEE. Trimming took 0 bases from V and 2 from J, leaving 14 bases between them. CDR3 length equals 16 residues. CDR3 sequence (DNA): TGTGCCAGCAGCTTGGCCGTCAGCCTACCAAACTATGGCTACACCTTC. Its protein product is CASSLAVSLPNYGYTF.

About this clone: A read error is the likely source, as a far larger clone sits one nucleotide away. Different DNA sequences within this sample yield the same CDR3. The chain carries TRBV7-9 and TRBJ1-5, with D possibly TRBD1 on 5 matching bases. The CDR3 extends over 14 amino acids. The germline V gene encodes CDR1 SEHNR and CDR2 FQNEAQ (reference sequence). The CDR3 DNA sequence: TGTGCCAGCAGCCCGGGGGATGGCAATCAGCCCCAGCACTTT. Protein: CASSPGDGNQPQHF.

A note on this clone: One end of the junction is discordant with germline, which a read error may explain. The chain links TRBV28 to TRBJ2-1, with 10 bases that match TRBD2. Looked up from germline, CDR1 is MDHEN and CDR2 is SYDVKM. This CDR3 spans 15 amino acids. The CDR3: CAGSPSGSRAREQFF. CDR3 sequence (DNA): TGTGCCGGCAGCCCTAGCGGGAGCCGAGCGCGTGAGCAGTTCTTC.

V is TRBV4-3 and J is TRBJ2-1; 11 bases are shared with TRBD1. This CDR3 region has 18 residues. Germline lookup yields CDR1 LGHNA and CDR2 YSLEER. The junction had 9 bases not matched to a gene; V was cut back by 4 bases and J by 1 base. CDR3 sequence: CASSLSGTGGFSYNEQFF. DNA for the CDR3: TGCGCCAGCAGCCTCTCCGGGACAGGGGGGTTTTCCTACAATGAGCAGTTCTTC.

This clone was detected once. This likely reflects a read error, since a far larger clone is one base away. V gene TRBV4-1 combines with J gene TRBJ2-2; TRBD1 aligns across 7 bases. Looked up from germline, CDR1 is MGHRA and CDR2 is YSYEKL. V shed 2 bases and J 1 base; nucleotides not matched to a gene: 4. This CDR3 region has 16 residues. CDR3 sequence reads: CASSQTGVWNTGELFF. CDR3 coding DNA: TGCGCCAGCAGCCAAACAGGGGTGTGGAACACCGGGGAGCTGTTTTTT.

The rearrangement joins TRBV18 to TRBJ1-3, with 7 bases identical to TRBD1. The V gene's germline CDR1 is KGHSH and CDR2 LQKENI. V was pared by 6 bases and J by 2 bases, with 7 bases of the junction left unmatched. The CDR3 sequence is 15 residues long. The CDR3 reads CASSPAGTAGNTIYF. CDR3 DNA sequence: TGTGCCAGCTCCCCAGCCGGGACAGCTGGAAACACCATATATTTT.

V is TRBV4-3 and J is TRBJ2-1; TRBD2 matches 9 bases. CDR1 and CDR2 (germline): LGHNA, YSLEER. The CDR3 has 15 residues. J was trimmed by 4 bases and V by 4 bases; bases with no gene match: 5. This CDR3 is CASSLGLAEYNEQFF. In DNA, the CDR3 is TGCGCCAGCAGCCTGGGACTAGCAGAGTACAATGAGCAGTTCTTC.

This chain uses TRBV10-3 with TRBJ1-2; D not certain. The germline CDR1 and CDR2 sequences are ENHRY and SYGVKD. Trimming removed 2 bases from V and 4 bases from J, with 11 bases in between. CDR3 length: 14 amino acids. CDR3 coding DNA: TGTGCCATCAGTGAGGCAGGCAGTTTCTATGGCTACACCTTC. Its protein product is CAISEAGSFYGYTF.

This clone was recorded once. The chain combines TRBV9 with TRBJ2-7, with TRBD2 matching over 11 bases. Germline V lookup: CDR1 SGDLS, CDR2 YYNGEE. This CDR3 comprises 15 residues. With 0 bases clipped from V and 4 bases from J, the junction kept 3 bases outside the gene matches. The CDR3 nucleotides read TGTGCCAGCAGCGTAGGTAGCGGGAGGGGTTACGAGCAGTACTTC. Translation: CASSVGSGRGYEQYF. Based on the CDR3 plus reference TRBV9 and TRBJ2-7, the full variable domain is DSGVTQTPKHLITATGQRVTLRCSPRSGDLSVYWYQQSLDQGLQFLIQYYNGEERAKGNILERFSAQQFPDLHSELNLSSLELGDSALYFCASSVGSGRGYEQYFGPGTRLTVT.

This clone was recorded many times. Other DNA sequences in the same sample also yield this CDR3. This chain uses TRBV2 with TRBJ1-5; possible D gene TRBD1, 5 bases. V lost 6 bases, J lost 3 bases, and 15 bases lay in between. This CDR3 spans 15 amino acids. Germline V gives CDR1 SNHLY, CDR2 FYNNEI. DNA for the CDR3: TGTGCCAGCAGCGAGCCCGGGGGATACAATCAGCCCCAGCATTTT. This gives the protein CASSEPGGYNQPQHF.

This chain connects TRBV7-6 to TRBJ2-7, with D maybe TRBD1 (6 bases). Germline CDR1 is SGHVS and CDR2 is FNYEAQ. V dropped 4 bases and J dropped 1 base, with 11 bases sitting between them. The CDR3 is made up of 14 amino acids. The DNA for the CDR3 is TGTGCCAGCAGCTCAGGGGTTGGGTCCTACGAGCAGTACTTC. Translated: CASSSGVGSYEQYF.

The chain couples TRBV30 to TRBJ2-7; TRBD2 aligns across 9 bases. Trimming removed 4 bases from V and 4 bases from J; junction bases left unmatched: 2. CDR1 is GTSNPN and CDR2 is SVGIG in the germline V gene (reference sequence). This CDR3 comprises 12 residues. The CDR3 here is CAWTTSGYEQYF. The CDR3 DNA is TGTGCCTGGACCACTAGCGGGTACGAGCAGTACTTC.

The chain carries TRBV2 and TRBJ2-5; unclear D gene. The V gene's germline CDR1 is SNHLY and CDR2 FYNNEI. The CDR3 contains 13 residues. The V end was cut by 6 bases, the J end by 1 base, with 9 bases between. CDR3 coding DNA: TGTGCCAGCAGGGCAAACTCCCAAGAGACCCAGTACTTC. Amino acids: CASRANSQETQYF. Complete variable domain (other parts from reference TRBV2 and TRBJ2-5): EPEVTQTPSHQVTQMGQEVILRCVPISNHLYFYWYRQILGQKVEFLVSFYNNEISEKSEIFDDQFSVERPDGSNFTLKIRSTKLEDSAMYFCASRANSQETQYFGPGTRLLVL.

V gene TRBV19 combines with J gene TRBJ2-7, with D possibly TRBD2 on 6 matching bases. The CDR3 contains 15 residues. CDR1 and CDR2 from the germline V gene are LNHDA and SQIVND (reference sequence). V was pared by 3 bases and J by 0 bases, with 12 bases between. The CDR3 is CASSIPGGNSYEQYF. The CDR3, as DNA: TGTGCCAGTAGTATCCCCGGAGGGAACTCCTACGAGCAGTACTTC.

The rearrangement uses TRBV28 and TRBJ2-7; D may be TRBD2 (6 bases). This CDR3 is 12 amino acids long. The ends were cut back, 4 bases at V and 7 bases at J, with 11 bases in the middle. Germline V CDR1 and CDR2: MDHEN, SYDVKM. The CDR3 region has the DNA TGTGCCAGCAGTTCGGGACTCCAGGAGCAGTACTTC. This sequence encodes CASSSGLQEQYF.

This clone was found once. This likely reflects a read error, since a far larger clone is one base away. This chain joins TRBV11-2 and TRBJ2-3; the D gene is possibly TRBD2 (5 bases). This CDR3 has 18 amino acids. Between the trimmed V and J ends, which lost 5 bases and 3 bases, there was a span of 24 bases. Germline V lookup: CDR1 SGHAT, CDR2 FQNNGV. DNA of the CDR3: TGTGCCAGCAGCCGGAGGTTGCTAGTGGGAGCCAGAACAGATACGCAGTATTTT. Translated, it gives CASSRRLLVGARTDTQYF.

CDR3 sequence: CASSLVGQASSGYTF. CDR3 DNA: TGTGCCAGCAGCTTGGTCGGACAGGCTTCGAGTGGCTACACCTTC. The V gene is TRBV11-1, the J gene TRBJ1-2; 7 bases agree with TRBD1. The CDR3 contains 15 residues. Losses at the gene ends were 3 bases for V and 7 bases for J; bases not matched to a gene: 11. Germline V gives CDR1 SGHAT, CDR2 FQDESV (reference sequence).

The rearrangement uses TRBV27 and TRBJ1-6; TRBD1 is a possible D gene (5 bases). This CDR3 is built from 13 residues. V gave up 11 bases and J gave up 6 bases, with 14 bases separating them. Germline V CDR1 and CDR2: MNHEY, SMNVEV (reference sequence). The CDR3 loop is CASGTWANSPLHF. The CDR3 DNA reads as TGTGCCTCGGGGACGTGGGCTAATTCACCCCTCCACTTT.

The count of this clone is one. A far larger clone is one nucleotide away, so this likely arose from a read error. Other DNA sequences from this sample encode an identical CDR3 as well. The chain couples TRBV9 to TRBJ1-1; D not resolved. The CDR3 covers 13 residues. CDR1 is SGDLS, CDR2 YYNGEE, per germline. The germline V and J ends were trimmed by 4 bases and 1 base, with 8 bases remaining between them. CDR3 in DNA: TGTGCCAGCAGCTCAAGACGGAACACTGAAGCTTTCTTT. It codes for CASSSRRNTEAFF. Combining the CDR3 with reference TRBV9 and TRBJ1-1 gives the whole variable domain DSGVTQTPKHLITATGQRVTLRCSPRSGDLSVYWYQQSLDQGLQFLIQYYNGEERAKGNILERFSAQQFPDLHSELNLSSLELGDSALYFCASSSRRNTEAFFGQGTRLTVV.

The chain combines TRBV5-1 with TRBJ2-1; D is perhaps TRBD1 (6 bases). Trimming left V 4 bases short and J 9 bases short, with 23 bases between. The CDR3 length is 16 residues. CDR1 is SGHRS, CDR2 YFSETQ, per germline. The CDR3 DNA is TGCGCCAGCAGCGGGGCAGGGGCTAGGTTCGACGGTGAGCAGTTCTTC. Translating gives CASSGAGARFDGEQFF.

Notes on this clone: A far larger clone is off by one base, so a read error is likely. The V and J genes are TRBV30 and TRBJ2-7, with a possible D match to TRBD1 (6 bases). This CDR3 comprises 13 residues. The germline V gene encodes CDR1 GTSNPN and CDR2 SVGIG (reference sequence). CDR3 sequence: CAGSRGQLYEQYF. CDR3 nucleotides: TGTGCCGGGAGTAGAGGACAGCTCTACGAGCAGTACTTC. The full variable domain, completed using reference TRBV30 and TRBJ2-7, is SQTIHQWPATLVQPVGSPLSLECTVEGTSNPNLYWYRQAAGRGLQLLFYSVGIGQISSEVPQNLSASRPQDRQFILSSKKLLLSDSGFYLCAGSRGQLYEQYFGPGTRLTVT.

This clone was picked up a small number of times. CDR3 sequence (DNA): TGTGCCAGCTCCTCAGCCGAGAACACTGAAGCTTTCTTT. Translating gives CASSSAENTEAFF. The chain combines TRBV6-5 with TRBJ1-1; no definite D call. The CDR3 spans 13 residues. The V gene's germline CDR1 is MNHEY and CDR2 SVGAGI. The V end was cut by 8 bases, the J end by 1 base, with 11 bases between.